One and the same sample provided the 17 T cell receptor beta chains below, sequenced in a study of T-cell memory formation after mild COVID-19. MiXCR, run by TCRdb on the 5' RACE reads, gives a single entry per CDR3 protein. The sample yields 110,000 to 150,000 distinct CDR3 sequences, approximately 25% seen once. The sample taken for sequencing was PBMCs or a T cell subset sorted from them (not recorded which). These receptors all stem from an adult woman who had mild COVID-19 (a few samples of this study predate the infection). Cell type and time point are not known.

This clonotype was detected only once. J is TRBJ1-1 and V is TRBV5-1; the D gene is possibly TRBD1 (6 bases). Deletions cut 3 bases from V and 0 bases from J, with 12 bases between. Germline values: CDR1 SGHRS, CDR2 YFSETQ. This CDR3 has 15 amino acids. CDR3 protein: CASSYGQGMNTEAFF. The DNA for the CDR3 is TGCGCCAGCAGCTACGGGCAGGGGATGAACACTGAAGCTTTCTTT. Full variable domain (remainder filled in from reference TRBV5-1 and TRBJ1-1): KAGVTQTPRYLIKTRGQQVTLSCSPISGHRSVSWYQQTPGQGLQFLFEYFSETQRNKGNFPGRFSGRQFSNSRSEMNVSTLELGDSALYLCASSYGQGMNTEAFFGQGTRLTVV.

The chain recombines TRBV4-1 with TRBJ2-3; 7 bases line up with TRBD2. Looked up from germline, CDR1 is MGHRA and CDR2 is YSYEKL. This CDR3 comprises 19 residues. Trimming removed 2 bases from V and 2 bases from J; junction bases left unmatched: 16. The CDR3 loop reads CASSQQVSGGTTVTDTQYF. The CDR3 coding sequence is TGCGCCAGCAGCCAACAGGTTTCGGGGGGTACGACTGTCACAGATACGCAGTATTTT.

This clonotype was detected a few times. J is TRBJ1-2 and V is TRBV3-1; 7 nucleotides line up with TRBD1. Germline V CDR1 and CDR2: LGHDT, YNNKEL (reference sequence). CDR3 size: 15 residues. With V trimmed by 4 bases and J by 2 bases, 7 bases remained unmatched. The CDR3 sequence is CASSPPWTGNYGYTF. As DNA, the CDR3 is TGTGCCAGCAGCCCCCCTTGGACAGGCAACTATGGCTACACCTTC.

This chain uses TRBV9 with TRBJ1-1; 8 bases agree with TRBD1. The CDR3 length is 15 residues. J was trimmed by 3 bases and V by 4 bases; bases with no gene match: 8. Germline CDR1 and CDR2: SGDLS and YYNGEE. The CDR3 nucleotides read TGTGCCAGCAGCACAGGGGGAGCGGCGGACACTGAAGCTTTCTTT. Its protein is CASSTGGAADTEAFF.

This clonotype was counted only a few times. The chain links TRBV7-2 to TRBJ2-7; D might be TRBD2 (7 bases). The germline V and J ends were trimmed by 4 bases and 2 bases, with 15 bases remaining between them. Germline values: CDR1 SGHTA, CDR2 FQGNSA. The CDR3 has 15 residues. The CDR3 loop reads CASSSYIGGPYEQYF. In DNA, the CDR3 is TGTGCCAGCAGCTCCTATATCGGGGGGCCCTACGAGCAGTACTTC.

This clonotype was counted only a few times. CDR3 protein: CASRRLAGQETQYF. The CDR3 nucleotides are TGTGCCAGCAGACGACTAGCGGGACAAGAGACCCAGTACTTC. V is TRBV11-2 and J is TRBJ2-5, with 11 bases that match TRBD2. Germline trimming cut 6 bases from V and 2 bases from J; bases unmatched to any gene: 2. The CDR3 sequence is 14 residues long. Germline V lookup: CDR1 SGHAT, CDR2 FQNNGV.

V is TRBV12-3 or TRBV12-4 and J is TRBJ2-7; no firm D call. The CDR3 has 14 amino acids. V gave up 2 bases and J gave up 3 bases, with 11 bases separating them. The CDR3 DNA is TGTGCCAGCAGTTTAAGAGATCGCAACTACGAGCAGTACTTC. Its protein is CASSLRDRNYEQYF.

The rearrangement joins TRBV5-1 to TRBJ1-1, with TRBD1 matching 9 bases. The CDR3 is 14 amino acids. Per germline, CDR1 SGHRS and CDR2 YFSETQ. V shed 4 bases and J 7 bases; nucleotides not matched to a gene: 8. This chain's CDR3 is CASSAGTGSGEAFF. In DNA form, the CDR3 reads TGCGCCAGCAGCGCCGGGACAGGGTCTGGTGAAGCTTTCTTT.

V is TRBV12-3 or TRBV12-4 and J is TRBJ1-5; D remains unclear. CDR3 size: 14 residues. The ends were cut back, 3 bases at V and 2 bases at J, with 8 bases in the middle. The CDR3 DNA reads as TGTGCCAGCAGTTTTCCGGACGGCAATCAGCCCCAGCATTTT. Translated: CASSFPDGNQPQHF.

The rearrangement joins TRBV13 to TRBJ1-3; weak D call: TRBD1 (6 bases). V was cut by 6 bases and J by 8 bases, with 14 bases left in between. CDR3 length equals 13 residues. Germline assignment: CDR1 PRHDT and CDR2 FYEKMQ (reference sequence). The CDR3 coding sequence is TGTGCCAGCAGATCACAGGGTTGGGACACCATATATTTT. It translates to CASRSQGWDTIYF.

V gene TRBV24-1 combines with J gene TRBJ2-1; no reliable D call. Germline V gene data show CDR1 as KGHDR and CDR2 as SFDVKD. Trimming removed 1 base at V and 6 bases at J, with 3 bases between. The CDR3 length is 12 residues. Here the CDR3 DNA reads TGTGCCACCAGTGATTTCGGCAATGAGCAGTTCTTC. This encodes CATSDFGNEQFF.

The chain is built from TRBV4-1 and TRBJ1-2, with 7 bases matching TRBD1. The V gene end was trimmed by 4 bases and the J gene end by 2 bases; junction bases not matched to a gene: 7. Germline-derived CDR1 and CDR2 are MGHRA and YSYEKL. The CDR3 consists of 15 residues. CDR3 sequence (DNA): TGCGCCAGCAGCCCTGAGACAGGGCTCAACTATGGCTACACCTTC. It yields the protein CASSPETGLNYGYTF.

This clonotype was recorded a few times. This chain uses TRBV10-3 with TRBJ2-7; D unresolved. The germline V gene encodes CDR1 ENHRY and CDR2 SYGVKD. Trimming cost V 0 bases and J 3 bases, with 9 bases left between them. The CDR3 has 14 residues. In DNA, the CDR3 is TGTGCCATCAGTGAGTCGCCGGGTTTCTACGAGCAGTACTTC. This encodes CAISESPGFYEQYF.

The chain has TRBV7-9 and TRBJ2-3; maybe TRBD2 (6 bases). Trimming stripped 4 bases from V and 1 base from J, with 18 bases between. Germline V gene lookup returns CDR1 SEHNR and CDR2 FQNEAQ (reference sequence). The CDR3 contains 17 residues. CDR3 DNA sequence: TGTGCCAGCAGCTGGCCTCCGCTAGCGAATCGCACAGATACGCAGTATTTT. Translating gives CASSWPPLANRTDTQYF.

The chain has TRBV29-1 and TRBJ1-2, with a tentative D call TRBD1 (5 bases). Per the germline V gene, CDR1 is SQVTM and CDR2 is ANQGSEA. The CDR3 sequence is 14 residues long. V lost 5 bases and J 3 bases, leaving 16 bases between the germline ends. As DNA, the CDR3 is TGCAGCGTTCCAAGGTGGACAAAGGACTATGGCTACACCTTC. It codes for CSVPRWTKDYGYTF.

The V call is TRBV6-6, the J call TRBJ2-1; TRBD2 is a possible D gene (5 bases). V was cut by 5 bases and J by 2 bases, with 10 bases left in between. The CDR3 runs 14 residues. Germline CDR1 is MNHNY and CDR2 is SVGAGI (reference sequence). The CDR3 DNA reads TGTGCCAGCAGTATACTAGTCACCTACAATGAGCAGTTCTTC. Translating it yields CASSILVTYNEQFF.

This clonotype was seen more than once but under ten times. The chain links TRBV5-1 to TRBJ2-5, with 14 bases lining up with TRBD2. The ends lost 4 bases at V and 5 bases at J; junction bases unmatched: 7. This CDR3 region has 16 residues. Germline CDR1 SGHRS, CDR2 YFSETQ. The CDR3 region is CASSKSGTSGGETQYF. In nucleotides, the CDR3 is TGCGCCAGCAGCAAATCCGGGACTAGCGGGGGCGAGACCCAGTACTTC.